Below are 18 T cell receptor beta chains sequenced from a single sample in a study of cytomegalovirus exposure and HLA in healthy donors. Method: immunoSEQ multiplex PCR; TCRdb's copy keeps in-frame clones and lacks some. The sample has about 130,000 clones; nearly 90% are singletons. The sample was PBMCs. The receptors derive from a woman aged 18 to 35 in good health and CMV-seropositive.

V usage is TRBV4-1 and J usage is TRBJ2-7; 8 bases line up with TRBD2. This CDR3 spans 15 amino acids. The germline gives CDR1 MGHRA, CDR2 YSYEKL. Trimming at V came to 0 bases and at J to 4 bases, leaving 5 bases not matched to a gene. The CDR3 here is CASSQEGLVPYEQYF. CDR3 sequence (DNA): TGCGCCAGCAGCCAAGAGGGACTAGTTCCTTACGAGCAGTACTTC.

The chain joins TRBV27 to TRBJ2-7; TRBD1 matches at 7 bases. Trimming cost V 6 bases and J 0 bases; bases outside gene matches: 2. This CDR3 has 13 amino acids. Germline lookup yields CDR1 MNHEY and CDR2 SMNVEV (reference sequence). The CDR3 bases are TGTGCCAGCAGACCAGGGGGCTCCTACGAGCAGTACTTC. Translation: CASRPGGSYEQYF.

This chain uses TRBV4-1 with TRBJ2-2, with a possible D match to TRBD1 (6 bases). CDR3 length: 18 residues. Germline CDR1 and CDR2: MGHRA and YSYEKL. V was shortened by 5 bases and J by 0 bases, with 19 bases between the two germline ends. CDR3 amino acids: CASSNRGLRGANTGELFF. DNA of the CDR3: TGCGCCAGCAGCAATAGAGGTCTCAGGGGTGCGAACACCGGGGAGCTGTTTTTT.

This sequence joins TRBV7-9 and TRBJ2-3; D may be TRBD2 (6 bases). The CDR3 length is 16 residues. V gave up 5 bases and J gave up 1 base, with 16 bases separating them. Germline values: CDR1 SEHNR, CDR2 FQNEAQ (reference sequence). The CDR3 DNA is TGTGCCAGCAGCCGAGAGCGGGCCTCTGGCACAGATACGCAGTATTTT. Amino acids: CASSRERASGTDTQYF. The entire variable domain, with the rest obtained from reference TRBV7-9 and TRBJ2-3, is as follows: DTGVSQNPRHKITKRGQNVTFRCDPISEHNRLYWYRQTLGQGPEFLTYFQNEAQLEKSRLLSDRFSAERPKGSFSTLEIQRTEQGDSAMYLCASSRERASGTDTQYFGPGTRLTVL.

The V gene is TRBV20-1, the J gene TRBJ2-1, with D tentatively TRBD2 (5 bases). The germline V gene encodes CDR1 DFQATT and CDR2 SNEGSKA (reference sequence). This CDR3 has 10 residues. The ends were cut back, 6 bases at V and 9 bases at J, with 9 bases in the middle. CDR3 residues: CSAGVAEQFF. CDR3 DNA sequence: TGCAGTGCGGGAGTGGCTGAGCAGTTCTTC.

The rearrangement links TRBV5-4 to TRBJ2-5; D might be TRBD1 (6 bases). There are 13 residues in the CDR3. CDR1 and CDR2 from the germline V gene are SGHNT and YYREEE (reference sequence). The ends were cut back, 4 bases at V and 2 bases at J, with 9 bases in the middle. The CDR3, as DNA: TGTGCCAGCAGCCGGGACACTCAAGAGACCCAGTACTTC. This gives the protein CASSRDTQETQYF.

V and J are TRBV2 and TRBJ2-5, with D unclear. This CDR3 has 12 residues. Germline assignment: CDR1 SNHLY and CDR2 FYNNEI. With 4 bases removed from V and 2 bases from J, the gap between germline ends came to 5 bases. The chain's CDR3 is CASSGVQETQYF. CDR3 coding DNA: TGTGCCAGCAGTGGAGTGCAAGAGACCCAGTACTTC.

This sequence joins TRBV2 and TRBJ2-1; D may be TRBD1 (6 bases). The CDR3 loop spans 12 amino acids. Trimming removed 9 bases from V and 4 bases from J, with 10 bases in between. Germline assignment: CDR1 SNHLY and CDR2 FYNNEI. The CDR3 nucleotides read TGTGCCAGTTTCGGACAGTACAATGAGCAGTTCTTC. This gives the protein CASFGQYNEQFF.

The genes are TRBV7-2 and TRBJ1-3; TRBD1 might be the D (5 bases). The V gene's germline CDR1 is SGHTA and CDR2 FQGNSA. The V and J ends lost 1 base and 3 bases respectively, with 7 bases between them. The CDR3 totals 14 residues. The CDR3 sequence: CASSLGGGGNTIYF. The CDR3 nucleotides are TGTGCCAGCAGCTTAGGGGGCGGTGGAAACACCATATATTTT.

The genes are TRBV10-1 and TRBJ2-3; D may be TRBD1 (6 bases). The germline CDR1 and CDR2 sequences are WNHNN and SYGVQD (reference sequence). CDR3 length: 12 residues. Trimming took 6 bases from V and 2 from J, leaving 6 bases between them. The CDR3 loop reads CASRGATDTQYF. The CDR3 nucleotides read TGCGCCAGCAGGGGGGCCACAGATACGCAGTATTTT.

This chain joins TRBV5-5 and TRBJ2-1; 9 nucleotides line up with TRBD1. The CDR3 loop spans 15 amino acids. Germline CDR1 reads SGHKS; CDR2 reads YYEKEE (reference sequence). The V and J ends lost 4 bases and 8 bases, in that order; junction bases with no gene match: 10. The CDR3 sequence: CASSSRQGVFDEQFF. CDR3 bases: TGTGCCAGCAGCAGCAGACAGGGGGTGTTCGATGAGCAGTTCTTC.

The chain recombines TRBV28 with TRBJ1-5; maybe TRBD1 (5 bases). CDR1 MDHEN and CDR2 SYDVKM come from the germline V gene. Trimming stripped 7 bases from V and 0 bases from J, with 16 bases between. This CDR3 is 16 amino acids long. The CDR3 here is CASISTGHNSNQPQHF. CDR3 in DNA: TGTGCCAGCATATCAACAGGACATAATAGCAATCAGCCCCAGCATTTT.

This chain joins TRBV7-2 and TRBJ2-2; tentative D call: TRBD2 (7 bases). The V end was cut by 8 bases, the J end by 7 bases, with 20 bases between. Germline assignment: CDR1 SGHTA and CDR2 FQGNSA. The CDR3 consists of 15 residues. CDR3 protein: CASASWGGPGGELFF. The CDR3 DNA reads TGTGCCAGCGCCTCATGGGGGGGGCCAGGCGGGGAGCTGTTTTTT.

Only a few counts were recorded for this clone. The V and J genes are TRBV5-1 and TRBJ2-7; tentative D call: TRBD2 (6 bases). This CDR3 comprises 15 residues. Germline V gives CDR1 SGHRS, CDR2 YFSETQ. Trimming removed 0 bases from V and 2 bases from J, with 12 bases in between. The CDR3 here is CASSLGIAETYEQYF. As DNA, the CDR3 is TGCGCCAGCAGCTTGGGGATAGCGGAGACCTACGAGCAGTACTTC.

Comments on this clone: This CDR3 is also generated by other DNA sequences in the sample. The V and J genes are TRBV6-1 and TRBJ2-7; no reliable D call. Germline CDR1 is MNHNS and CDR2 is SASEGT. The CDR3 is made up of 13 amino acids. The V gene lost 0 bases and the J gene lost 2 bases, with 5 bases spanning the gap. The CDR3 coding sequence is TGTGCCAGCAGTGAAGCTCGCGCCTACGAGCAGTACTTC. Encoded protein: CASSEARAYEQYF.

The CDR3 DNA sequence: TGTGCCAGTACCCAGGGAGGTTCGGGTACGCAGTATTTT. This encodes CASTQGGSGTQYF. The genes are TRBV19 and TRBJ2-3, with TRBD2 as a possible D gene (6 bases). CDR1 and CDR2 (germline): LNHDA, SQIVND (reference sequence). This CDR3 is built from 13 residues. Trimming removed 7 bases at V and 8 bases at J, with 16 bases between.

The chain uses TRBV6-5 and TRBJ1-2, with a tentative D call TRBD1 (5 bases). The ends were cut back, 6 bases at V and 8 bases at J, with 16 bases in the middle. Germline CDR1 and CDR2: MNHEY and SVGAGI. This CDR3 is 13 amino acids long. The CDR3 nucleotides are TGTGCCAGCAGCCCCCCTCGGGGGGAAGGCTACACCTTC. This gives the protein CASSPPRGEGYTF.

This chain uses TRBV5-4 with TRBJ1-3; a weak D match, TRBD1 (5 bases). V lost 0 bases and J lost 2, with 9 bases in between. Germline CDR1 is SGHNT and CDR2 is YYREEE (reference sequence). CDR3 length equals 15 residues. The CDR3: CASSLGGAAGNTIYF. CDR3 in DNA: TGTGCCAGCAGCTTGGGTGGGGCGGCTGGAAACACCATATATTTT.